These 18 T cell receptor beta chains were all obtained from the same sample, sequenced in a study of technical replicates of blood from a few donors. The repertoire was sequenced with immunoSEQ multiplex PCR; TCRdb's copy has only in-frame clones and lacks some. Seen here are about 15,000 clones, around nine tenths observed once, and the top ten hold more than 9%. Sequencing was performed on PBMCs. The receptors originated from a human donor in good health.

This sequence joins TRBV7-9 and TRBJ2-7; TRBD2 might be the D (6 bases). Germline loops: CDR1 SEHNR, CDR2 FQNEAQ (reference sequence). V was cut by 5 bases and J by 5 bases, with 10 bases left in between. The CDR3 covers 12 residues. The CDR3 region is CASSHRENEQYF. For the CDR3, the DNA is TGTGCCAGCAGCCATCGGGAGAACGAGCAGTACTTC. Using reference TRBV7-9 and TRBJ2-7 for the parts outside the CDR3, the full variable domain is DTGVSQNPRHKITKRGQNVTFRCDPISEHNRLYWYRQTLGQGPEFLTYFQNEAQLEKSRLLSDRFSAERPKGSFSTLEIQRTEQGDSAMYLCASSHRENEQYFGPGTRLTVT.

The chain links TRBV30 to TRBJ1-2; 12 nucleotides align to TRBD1. The CDR3 extends over 14 amino acids. Germline V gene data show CDR1 as GTSNPN and CDR2 as SVGIG (reference sequence). J was trimmed by 7 bases and V by 1 base; bases with no gene match: 4. This CDR3 is CAWSGGQGAFGYTF. The CDR3 DNA follows: TGTGCCTGGAGTGGGGGACAGGGGGCCTTTGGCTACACCTTC.

The V and J genes are TRBV9 and TRBJ2-1, with D possibly being TRBD1 (6 bases). This CDR3 has 14 residues. Germline-derived CDR1 and CDR2 are SGDLS and YYNGEE. The V and J ends lost 8 bases and 6 bases respectively, with 18 bases between them. The CDR3 region is CASSPGHNSNEQFF. For the CDR3, the DNA is TGTGCCAGTTCCCCGGGACACAATTCCAATGAGCAGTTCTTC.

The chain is built from TRBV10-3 and TRBJ2-3; 7 nucleotides agree with TRBD1. The CDR3 is 18 amino acids. The germline gives CDR1 ENHRY, CDR2 SYGVKD. Trimming removed 6 bases from V and 2 bases from J; junction bases left unmatched: 17. CDR3 protein: CAIRVGDGQAPITDTQYF. DNA for the CDR3: TGTGCCATCAGGGTTGGAGATGGACAGGCCCCGATCACAGATACGCAGTATTTT.

This chain connects TRBV5-8 to TRBJ2-1, with TRBD2 identical over 9 bases. The CDR3 has 16 amino acids. Germline V gene sequence: CDR1 SGHTS, CDR2 YDEGEE. V lost 3 bases to trimming and J lost 3 bases; unmatched junction nucleotides: 7. The CDR3 DNA follows: TGTGCCAGCAGCTACTCTAGCGGGACAATCTACAATGAGCAGTTCTTC. It yields the protein CASSYSSGTIYNEQFF.

This sequence joins TRBV5-1 and TRBJ2-2; 10 bases agree with TRBD1. Germline values: CDR1 SGHRS, CDR2 YFSETQ. This CDR3 contains 17 residues. The V segment lost 4 bases and the J segment 4 bases; nucleotides outside the gene matches: 10. The CDR3 sequence: CASSSTGQGTFTGELFF. In nucleotides, the CDR3 is TGCGCCAGCAGCAGCACGGGACAGGGGACCTTCACCGGGGAGCTGTTTTTT.

V usage is TRBV5-5 and J usage is TRBJ2-7; 7 bases fit TRBD2. The CDR3 spans 16 residues. The trim removed 6 bases at V and 4 bases at J, leaving 16 bases unmatched. The V gene's germline CDR1 is SGHKS and CDR2 YYEKEE (reference sequence). CDR3: CASNNPEAGAVYEQYF. CDR3 nucleotide sequence: TGTGCCAGCAACAACCCCGAGGCGGGAGCGGTATACGAGCAGTACTTC.

V usage is TRBV7-8 and J usage is TRBJ1-1, with D perhaps matching TRBD1 (6 bases). This CDR3 contains 15 residues. Germline V gives CDR1 SGHVS, CDR2 FQNEAQ. V shed 5 bases and J shed 1 base, with 14 bases lying between them. The CDR3 loop reads CASSPYRAGNTEAFF. In DNA form, the CDR3 reads TGTGCCAGCAGCCCATACAGGGCGGGGAACACTGAAGCTTTCTTT.

V gene TRBV18 combines with J gene TRBJ2-7, with D tentatively TRBD2 (5 bases). CDR3 length: 14 residues. Germline V lookup: CDR1 KGHSH, CDR2 LQKENI. The V and J ends lost 5 bases and 1 base respectively, with 12 bases between them. CDR3 loop: CASSSGVGSYEQYF. The CDR3 nucleotides read TGTGCCAGCTCATCCGGGGTCGGGTCCTACGAGCAGTACTTC.

The chain combines TRBV5-6 with TRBJ2-3, with unresolved D. Per germline, CDR1 SGHDT and CDR2 YYEEEE. The V end lost 0 bases, the J end lost 0 bases, and 5 bases lay between the germline ends. The CDR3 runs to 14 residues. In DNA, the CDR3 is TGTGCCAGCAGCTTGGCGGTCAGCACAGATACGCAGTATTTT. This translates into CASSLAVSTDTQYF.

The chain employs TRBV7-2 and TRBJ2-7; perhaps TRBD2 as D (5 bases). Trimming shortened V by 2 bases and J by 3 bases, and 14 bases separated the two germline ends. In germline, CDR1 is SGHTA, CDR2 FQGNSA. This CDR3 has 15 amino acids. The CDR3 DNA follows: TGTGCCAGCAGCTTACAAATGGGAGTGCGCTACGAGCAGTACTTC. Encoded protein: CASSLQMGVRYEQYF.

The rearrangement links TRBV10-2 to TRBJ2-5; 9 bases line up with TRBD1. The CDR3 loop spans 16 amino acids. With V trimmed by 6 bases and J by 4 bases, 12 bases remained unmatched. In germline, CDR1 is WSHSY, CDR2 SAAADI. The CDR3 nucleotides read TGCGCCAGCAGCGGGCGGACAGGGGCTCTAGGAGAGACCCAGTACTTC. It encodes CASSGRTGALGETQYF.

The rearrangement joins TRBV27 to TRBJ2-2, with TRBD1 matching over 11 bases. CDR3 size: 18 residues. The V gene's germline CDR1 is MNHEY and CDR2 SMNVEV (reference sequence). Trimming took 2 bases from V and 5 from J; bases not matched to a gene: 10. The CDR3: CASSLEGQGVVGTGELFF. In nucleotides, the CDR3 is TGTGCCAGCAGTTTAGAGGGACAGGGGGTTGTAGGAACCGGGGAGCTGTTTTTT.

The V and J genes are TRBV19 and TRBJ2-7; 7 bases match TRBD1. J lost 2 bases, V lost 6 bases, and 4 bases had no gene match. The CDR3 runs 13 residues. The germline V gene has CDR1 LNHDA and CDR2 SQIVND (reference sequence). The CDR3 nucleotides read TGTGCCAGTAGAAACAGGGGAGCCTACGAGCAGTACTTC. This gives the protein CASRNRGAYEQYF.

The V gene is TRBV9, the J gene TRBJ1-1; 9 bases are shared with TRBD1. J lost 6 bases, V lost 3 bases, and 9 bases had no gene match. In germline, CDR1 is SGDLS, CDR2 YYNGEE. The CDR3 is 15 amino acids. This chain's CDR3 is CASSEVDRGQPEAFF. CDR3 DNA sequence: TGTGCCAGCAGCGAGGTGGACAGGGGTCAGCCTGAAGCTTTCTTT.

The rearrangement uses TRBV14 and TRBJ2-3; 11 bases agree with TRBD2. Germline CDR1 and CDR2: SGHDN and FVKESK. V gave up 4 bases and J gave up 0 bases; unmatched junction bases: 3. The CDR3 extends over 16 amino acids. DNA of the CDR3: TGTGCCAGCAGCCCCTTAGCGGGGGGGAGCACAGATACGCAGTATTTT. Amino acid sequence: CASSPLAGGSTDTQYF.

The chain links TRBV11-2 to TRBJ2-1; tentatively, D is TRBD1 (7 bases). Germline V CDR1 and CDR2: SGHAT, FQNNGV. The V and J ends lost 4 bases and 12 bases respectively, with 16 bases between them. CDR3 length: 13 residues. CDR3 DNA: TGTGCCAGCAGCTACCTGGAGGGGGCAGGGCAGTTCTTC. Translated, it gives CASSYLEGAGQFF.

This rearrangement joins TRBV7-9 to TRBJ2-7; D possibly corresponds to TRBD2 (6 bases). V was cut by 5 bases and J by 0 bases, with 14 bases left in between. Germline V CDR1 and CDR2: SEHNR, FQNEAQ (reference sequence). CDR3 length: 15 residues. The DNA for the CDR3 is TGTGCCAGCAGCCGTTCTAGCGATAGCTCCTACGAGCAGTACTTC. Translated, it gives CASSRSSDSSYEQYF.